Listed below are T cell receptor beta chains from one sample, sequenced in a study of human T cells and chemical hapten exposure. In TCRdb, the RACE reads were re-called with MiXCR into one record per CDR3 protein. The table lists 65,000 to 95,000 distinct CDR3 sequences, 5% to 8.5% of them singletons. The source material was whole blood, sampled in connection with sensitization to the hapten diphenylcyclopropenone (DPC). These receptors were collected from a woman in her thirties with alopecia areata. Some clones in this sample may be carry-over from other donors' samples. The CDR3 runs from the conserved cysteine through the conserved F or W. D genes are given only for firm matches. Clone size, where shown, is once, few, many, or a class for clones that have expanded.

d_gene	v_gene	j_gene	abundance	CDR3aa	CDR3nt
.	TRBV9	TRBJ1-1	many	CASSPDGGPRNTEAFF	TGTGCCAGCAGCCCCGACGGGGGGCCCAGGAACACTGAAGCTTTCTTT
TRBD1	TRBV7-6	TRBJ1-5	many	CASRDATKRQGKRRLRQPQHF	TGTGCCAGCAGGGATGCCACAAAAAGACAGGGTAAGCGTAGGCTCCGTCAGCCCCAGCATTTT
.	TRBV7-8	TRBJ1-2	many	CASSPWGPGTNYGYTF	TGTGCCAGCAGCCCCTGGGGTCCAGGGACCAACTATGGCTACACCTTC
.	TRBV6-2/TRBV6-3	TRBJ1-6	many	CASRGVLSSPLHF	TGTGCCAGCAGGGGGGTACTAAGCTCACCCCTCCACTTT
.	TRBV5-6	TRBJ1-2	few	CASSTRGGLNYGYTF	TGTGCCAGCAGCACCCGCGGGGGACTTAACTATGGCTACACCTTC
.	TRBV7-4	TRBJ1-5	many	CASSWGLRGKCEPQHF	TGTGCCAGCAGCTGGGGACTTCGGGGGAAGTGCGAGCCCCAGCATTTT
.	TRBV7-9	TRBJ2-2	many	CASSFQGTNTGELFF	TGTGCCAGCAGCTTCCAGGGAACGAACACCGGGGAGCTGTTTTTT
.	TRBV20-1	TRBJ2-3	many	CSVRTSTDTQYF	TGCAGTGTTCGGACATCCACAGATACGCAGTATTTT
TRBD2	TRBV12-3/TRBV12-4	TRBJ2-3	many	CASSSLGLAGADTQYF	TGTGCCAGCAGTTCCTTGGGACTAGCGGGGGCAGATACGCAGTATTTT
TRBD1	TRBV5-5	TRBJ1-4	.	CASSLRGGDRADEKLFF	TGTGCCAGCAGCTTGAGAGGCGGGGACAGGGCGGATGAAAAACTGTTTTTT
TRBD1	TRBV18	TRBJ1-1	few	CASSRRQGGTEAFF	TGTGCCAGCTCCCGTCGACAGGGAGGGACTGAAGCTTTCTTT
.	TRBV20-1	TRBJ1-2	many	CSARDPASGPSGYTF	TGCAGTGCTAGAGATCCGGCCTCGGGCCCCTCTGGCTACACCTTC
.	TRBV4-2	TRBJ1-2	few	CASSPSRPRQDGYTF	TGTGCCAGCAGCCCATCTCGCCCCCGTCAAGACGGCTACACCTTC
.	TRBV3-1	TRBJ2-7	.	CASNQVLGPYEQYF	TGTGCCAGCAACCAAGTTCTCGGCCCCTACGAGCAGTACTTC
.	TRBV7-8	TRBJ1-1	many	CASSAGWGFTEAFF	TGTGCCAGCAGCGCCGGCTGGGGGTTCACTGAAGCTTTCTTT
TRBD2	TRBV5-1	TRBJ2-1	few	CASSPTGGLAGYNEQFF	TGCGCCAGCAGCCCCACCGGAGGACTAGCGGGGTACAATGAGCAGTTCTTC
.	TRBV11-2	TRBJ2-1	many	CASSGSFTPSSYNEQFF	TGTGCCAGCAGCGGCAGTTTCACCCCCAGCTCCTACAATGAGCAGTTCTTC
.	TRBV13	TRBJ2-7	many	CASSSQTTTYEQYF	TGTGCCAGCAGCTCCCAGACAACCACCTACGAGCAGTACTTC
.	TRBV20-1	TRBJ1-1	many	CSARRGSLLNTEAFF	TGCAGTGCTCGCAGGGGTAGTCTTTTGAACACTGAAGCTTTCTTT
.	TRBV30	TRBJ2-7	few	CAWSVIGPFAQGLTREQYF	TGTGCCTGGAGTGTAATCGGCCCCTTCGCCCAAGGGTTGACTCGCGAGCAGTACTTC
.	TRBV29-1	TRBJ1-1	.	CSVEGSYISEAFF	TGCAGCGTTGAAGGGTCTTACATATCTGAAGCTTTCTTT
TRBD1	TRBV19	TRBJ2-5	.	CASSMGQGVQETQYF	TGTGCCAGTAGTATGGGACAGGGGGTACAAGAGACCCAGTACTTC
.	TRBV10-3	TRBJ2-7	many	CAISDPRYEQYF	TGTGCCATCAGTGACCCAAGGTACGAGCAGTACTTC
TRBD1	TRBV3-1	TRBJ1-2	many	CASSQLSTSGQAF	TGTGCCAGCAGCCAGCTAAGCACTTCAGGACAGGCCTTC
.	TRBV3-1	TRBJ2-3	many	CASSLGPLSTDTQYF	TGTGCCAGCAGCCTCGGTCCACTCAGCACAGATACGCAGTATTTT
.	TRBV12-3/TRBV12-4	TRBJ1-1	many	CASSWVPNTEAFF	TGTGCCAGCAGTTGGGTGCCGAACACTGAAGCTTTCTTT
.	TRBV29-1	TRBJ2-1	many	CSVVGGHYNEQFF	TGCAGCGTTGTAGGGGGACACTACAATGAGCAGTTCTTC
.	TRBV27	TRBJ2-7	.	CASSYRDGGSYEQYF	TGTGCCAGCAGTTACCGGGACGGAGGCTCCTACGAGCAGTACTTC
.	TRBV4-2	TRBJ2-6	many	CASSQGQGQTGANVLTF	TGTGCCAGCAGCCAAGGTCAGGGGCAGACTGGGGCCAACGTCCTGACTTTC
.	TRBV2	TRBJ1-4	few	CARDSSTNEKLFF	TGTGCCAGAGACAGTTCAACTAATGAAAAACTGTTTTTT
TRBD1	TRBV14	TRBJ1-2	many	CASSQVDRSGYTF	TGTGCCAGCAGCCAAGTGGACAGGAGTGGCTACACCTTC
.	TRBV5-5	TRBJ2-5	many	CASSLFGPQETQYF	TGTGCCAGCAGCTTGTTTGGCCCCCAAGAGACCCAGTACTTC
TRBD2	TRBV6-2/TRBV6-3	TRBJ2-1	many	CASRAGGRNEQFF	TGTGCCAGCAGAGCGGGGGGGAGGAATGAGCAGTTCTTC
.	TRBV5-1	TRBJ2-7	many	CASSFFAGAAYEQYF	TGCGCCAGCAGCTTCTTTGCGGGGGCCGCCTACGAGCAGTACTTC
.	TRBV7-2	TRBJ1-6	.	CASFDGGSYNSPLHF	TGTGCCAGCTTCGATGGGGGCTCCTATAATTCACCCCTCCACTTT